The rows below give T cell receptor beta chains drawn from one sample of a study of blood T cells in healthy people across ages. TCRdb re-analysed the 5' RACE reads in MiXCR, keeping a single row per CDR3 protein. Of approximately 800,000 distinct CDR3 sequences in the sample, about three fifths were seen once. Material for sequencing was blood. The receptors come from a man aged 30 to 45 in good health. Both conserved end residues are part of each CDR3. Each record gives: D gene, J gene, clone size, CDR3 length, V gene, CDR3 protein, CDR3 DNA. D genes are given only for firm matches. Size is omitted from some rows. Given values are once, few, many or a class for expanded clones.

d_gene: -
j_gene: TRBJ2-1
abundance: -
len: 13
v_gene: TRBV27
CDR3aa: CASRVRALAEQFF
CDR3nt: TGTGCCAGCAGGGTACGGGCACTTGCTGAGCAGTTCTTC

d_gene: -
j_gene: TRBJ2-5
abundance: -
len: 13
v_gene: TRBV28
CDR3aa: CASIGRVGGEQYF
CDR3nt: TGTGCCAGCATAGGCAGGGTAGGGGGGGAGCAGTACTTC

d_gene: -
j_gene: TRBJ2-3
abundance: -
len: 12
v_gene: TRBV12-3/TRBV12-4
CDR3aa: CASSFSGIAQYF
CDR3nt: TGTGCCAGCAGTTTTAGTGGGATTGCGCAGTATTTT

d_gene: TRBD2
j_gene: TRBJ2-5
abundance: -
len: 15
v_gene: TRBV7-3
CDR3aa: CASSLTAGAEAERYF
CDR3nt: TGTGCCAGCAGCTTAACGGCGGGAGCAGAAGCCGAGCGGTACTTC

d_gene: -
j_gene: TRBJ1-1
abundance: -
len: 15
v_gene: TRBV9
CDR3aa: CASSVAPALNTEAFF
CDR3nt: TGTGCCAGCAGCGTAGCTCCAGCATTGAACACTGAAGCTTTCTTT

d_gene: -
j_gene: TRBJ2-1
abundance: -
len: 13
v_gene: TRBV12-3/TRBV12-4
CDR3aa: CASNEDPGNEQFF
CDR3nt: TGTGCCAGCAACGAGGACCCCGGGAATGAGCAGTTCTTC

d_gene: -
j_gene: TRBJ2-7
abundance: -
len: 14
v_gene: TRBV12-3/TRBV12-4
CDR3aa: CASSGGGANGEQYF
CDR3nt: TGTGCCAGCAGCGGTGGAGGGGCGAACGGCGAGCAGTACTTC

d_gene: -
j_gene: TRBJ2-5
abundance: -
len: 11
v_gene: TRBV7-9
CDR3aa: CAKGDGETQYF
CDR3nt: TGTGCCAAGGGAGACGGGGAGACCCAGTACTTC

d_gene: -
j_gene: TRBJ2-3
abundance: -
len: 14
v_gene: TRBV20-1
CDR3aa: CSATSPGGTDTQYF
CDR3nt: TGCAGTGCTACGAGCCCCGGGGGCACAGATACGCAGTATTTT

d_gene: -
j_gene: TRBJ1-1
abundance: -
len: 14
v_gene: TRBV5-1
CDR3aa: CASSLFAEGTEAFF
CDR3nt: TGCGCCAGCAGCTTATTCGCAGAGGGGACTGAAGCTTTCTTT

d_gene: TRBD2
j_gene: TRBJ2-7
abundance: -
len: 15
v_gene: TRBV10-3
CDR3aa: CAISSPLAGFYEQYF
CDR3nt: TGTGCCATCAGTTCTCCGCTAGCGGGTTTTTACGAGCAGTACTTC

d_gene: -
j_gene: TRBJ2-7
abundance: -
len: 16
v_gene: TRBV4-3
CDR3aa: CASSQERPPGSYEQYF
CDR3nt: TGCGCCAGCAGTCAAGAGAGGCCCCCAGGTTCCTACGAGCAGTACTTC

d_gene: -
j_gene: TRBJ2-1
abundance: -
len: 13
v_gene: TRBV7-2
CDR3aa: CASSSPKGPEQFF
CDR3nt: TGTGCCAGCAGTTCCCCCAAAGGTCCTGAGCAGTTCTTC

d_gene: -
j_gene: TRBJ1-1
abundance: -
len: 15
v_gene: TRBV2
CDR3aa: CASQEDFTMNTEAFF
CDR3nt: TGTGCCAGCCAGGAGGATTTCACGATGAACACTGAAGCTTTCTTT

d_gene: -
j_gene: TRBJ1-5
abundance: -
len: 13
v_gene: TRBV7-2
CDR3aa: CASSLFRAQPQHF
CDR3nt: TGTGCCAGCAGCTTATTTAGGGCGCAGCCCCAGCATTTT

d_gene: -
j_gene: TRBJ2-1
abundance: -
len: 14
v_gene: TRBV6-2/TRBV6-3
CDR3aa: CASSYFFPDNEQFF
CDR3nt: TGTGCCAGCAGTTATTTTTTCCCGGACAATGAGCAGTTCTTC

d_gene: -
j_gene: TRBJ2-3
abundance: -
len: 15
v_gene: TRBV15
CDR3aa: CATSRNGEVGDTQYF
CDR3nt: TGTGCCACCAGCAGAAATGGGGAAGTTGGGGATACGCAGTATTTT

d_gene: -
j_gene: TRBJ2-7
abundance: few
len: 13
v_gene: TRBV28
CDR3aa: CATGLGQTHEQYF
CDR3nt: TGTGCCACCGGCCTTGGACAGACCCACGAGCAGTACTTC

d_gene: TRBD2
j_gene: TRBJ2-7
abundance: -
len: 17
v_gene: TRBV7-3
CDR3aa: CASSPRPSSGGSYEQYF
CDR3nt: TGTGCCAGCAGCCCCCGCCCCTCTAGCGGGGGTTCCTACGAGCAGTACTTC

d_gene: -
j_gene: TRBJ2-3
abundance: -
len: 13
v_gene: TRBV6-5
CDR3aa: CASSPSQGDTQYF
CDR3nt: TGTGCCAGCAGCCCCAGTCAGGGGGATACGCAGTATTTT

d_gene: TRBD1
j_gene: TRBJ2-4
abundance: -
len: 16
v_gene: TRBV7-2
CDR3aa: CASSTRTGYGSDIQYF
CDR3nt: TGTGCCAGCAGCACGCGGACAGGCTACGGCTCTGACATTCAGTACTTC

d_gene: -
j_gene: TRBJ1-1
abundance: -
len: 15
v_gene: TRBV3-1
CDR3aa: CASSQAAPGGTEAFF
CDR3nt: TGTGCCAGCAGCCAAGCGGCACCCGGCGGGACTGAAGCTTTCTTT

d_gene: TRBD1
j_gene: TRBJ1-5
abundance: -
len: 16
v_gene: TRBV27
CDR3aa: CASSPGTGGLSQPQHF
CDR3nt: TGTGCCAGCAGCCCAGGGACAGGGGGTTTGAGTCAGCCCCAGCATTTT

d_gene: -
j_gene: TRBJ2-6
abundance: -
len: 17
v_gene: TRBV7-2
CDR3aa: CASTTQGGAPGANVLTF
CDR3nt: TGTGCCAGCACCACACAGGGTGGGGCGCCTGGAGCCAACGTCCTGACTTTC

d_gene: -
j_gene: TRBJ2-7
abundance: few
len: 16
v_gene: TRBV9
CDR3aa: CASSPSTGILDYEQYF
CDR3nt: TGTGCCAGCAGTCCTTCGACAGGCATCTTGGACTACGAGCAGTACTTC

d_gene: -
j_gene: TRBJ2-5
abundance: -
len: 14
v_gene: TRBV20-1
CDR3aa: CSAPREFSLETQYF
CDR3nt: TGCAGTGCTCCCCGGGAATTCTCTTTAGAGACCCAGTACTTC

d_gene: -
j_gene: TRBJ1-4
abundance: -
len: 16
v_gene: TRBV6-5
CDR3aa: CASSYSGGTEGEKLFF
CDR3nt: TGTGCCAGCAGTTACTCTGGTGGAACGGAAGGGGAAAAACTGTTTTTT

d_gene: TRBD2
j_gene: TRBJ2-1
abundance: -
len: 14
v_gene: TRBV30
CDR3aa: CAWSVLAGYNEQFF
CDR3nt: TGTGCCTGGAGTGTTCTAGCGGGTTACAATGAGCAGTTCTTC

d_gene: -
j_gene: TRBJ2-3
abundance: -
len: 10
v_gene: TRBV6-2/TRBV6-3
CDR3aa: CASSSHTQYF
CDR3nt: TGTGCCAGCAGCTCTCATACGCAGTATTTT

d_gene: -
j_gene: TRBJ2-4
abundance: -
len: 12
v_gene: TRBV20-1
CDR3aa: CSATKAKNIQYF
CDR3nt: TGCAGTGCAACCAAAGCCAAAAACATTCAGTACTTC

d_gene: -
j_gene: TRBJ2-3
abundance: few
len: 17
v_gene: TRBV12-3/TRBV12-4
CDR3aa: CASTSEGGSLFWDTQYF
CDR3nt: TGTGCCAGCACTTCAGAGGGGGGGTCTTTATTTTGGGATACGCAGTATTTT

d_gene: TRBD2
j_gene: TRBJ2-3
abundance: -
len: 16
v_gene: TRBV5-6
CDR3aa: CASSLGLADLEDAQYF
CDR3nt: TGTGCCAGCAGCTTGGGACTAGCCGATTTAGAAGACGCGCAGTATTTT

d_gene: -
j_gene: TRBJ2-5
abundance: few
len: 15
v_gene: TRBV10-2
CDR3aa: CASSESTYSQETQYF
CDR3nt: TGCGCCAGCAGTGAGTCAACTTACTCCCAAGAGACCCAGTACTTC

d_gene: -
j_gene: TRBJ2-3
abundance: -
len: 16
v_gene: TRBV15
CDR3aa: CATSRASGSRTDTQYF
CDR3nt: TGTGCCACCAGCAGGGCAAGCGGGTCCCGCACAGATACGCAGTATTTT

d_gene: -
j_gene: TRBJ1-2
abundance: -
len: 13
v_gene: TRBV29-1
CDR3aa: CSVYQGANYGYTF
CDR3nt: TGCAGCGTTTATCAAGGCGCTAACTATGGCTACACCTTC

d_gene: -
j_gene: TRBJ2-6
abundance: -
len: 15
v_gene: TRBV12-3/TRBV12-4
CDR3aa: CASSSRGTGANVLTF
CDR3nt: TGTGCCAGCAGTTCCCGGGGAACTGGGGCCAACGTCCTGACTTTC

d_gene: TRBD1
j_gene: TRBJ2-7
abundance: -
len: 15
v_gene: TRBV6-1
CDR3aa: CASALQRQGAYEQYF
CDR3nt: TGTGCCAGCGCCTTACAACGACAGGGGGCCTACGAGCAGTACTTC

d_gene: -
j_gene: TRBJ2-3
abundance: -
len: 18
v_gene: TRBV7-9
CDR3aa: CASSYFLGQGPLTDTQYF
CDR3nt: TGTGCCAGCAGCTACTTTTTGGGACAAGGACCGCTCACAGATACGCAGTATTTT

d_gene: -
j_gene: TRBJ2-7
abundance: few
len: 11
v_gene: TRBV29-1
CDR3aa: CSGEDSYEQYF
CDR3nt: TGCAGCGGTGAAGACAGCTACGAGCAGTACTTC

d_gene: -
j_gene: TRBJ1-1
abundance: few
len: 15
v_gene: TRBV20-1
CDR3aa: CSALTPGHMNTEAFF
CDR3nt: TGCAGTGCCCTTACCCCCGGTCATATGAACACTGAAGCTTTCTTT

d_gene: -
j_gene: TRBJ1-5
abundance: -
len: 14
v_gene: TRBV7-2
CDR3aa: CASSPTGPGQPQHF
CDR3nt: TGTGCCAGCAGCCCAACAGGGCCGGGGCAGCCCCAGCATTTT

d_gene: -
j_gene: TRBJ1-2
abundance: -
len: 13
v_gene: TRBV9
CDR3aa: CASSDPSADGYTF
CDR3nt: TGTGCCAGCAGCGACCCCTCGGCCGACGGCTACACCTTC